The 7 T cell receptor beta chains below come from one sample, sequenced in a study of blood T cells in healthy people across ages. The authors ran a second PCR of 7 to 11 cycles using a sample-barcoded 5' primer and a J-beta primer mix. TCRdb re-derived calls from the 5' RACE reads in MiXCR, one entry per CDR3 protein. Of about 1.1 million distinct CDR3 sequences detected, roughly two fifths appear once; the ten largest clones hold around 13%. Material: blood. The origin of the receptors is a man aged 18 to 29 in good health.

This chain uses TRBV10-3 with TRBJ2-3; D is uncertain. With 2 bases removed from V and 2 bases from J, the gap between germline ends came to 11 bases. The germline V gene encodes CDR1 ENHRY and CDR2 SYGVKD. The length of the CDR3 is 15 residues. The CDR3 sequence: CAISEGPQLTDTQYF. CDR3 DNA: TGTGCCATCAGTGAGGGACCCCAGCTCACAGATACGCAGTATTTT.

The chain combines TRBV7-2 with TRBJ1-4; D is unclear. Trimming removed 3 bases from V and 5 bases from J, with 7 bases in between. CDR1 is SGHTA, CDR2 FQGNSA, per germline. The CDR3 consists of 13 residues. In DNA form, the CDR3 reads TGTGCCAGCAGCTTGTCTCGAAATGAAAAACTGTTTTTT. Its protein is CASSLSRNEKLFF.

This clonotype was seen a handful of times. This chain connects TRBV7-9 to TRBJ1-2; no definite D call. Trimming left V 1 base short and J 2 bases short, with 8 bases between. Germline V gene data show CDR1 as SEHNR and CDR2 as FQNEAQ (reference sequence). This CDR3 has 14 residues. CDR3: CASSLEGENYGYTF. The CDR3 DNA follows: TGTGCCAGCAGCTTAGAAGGCGAGAACTATGGCTACACCTTC.

The CDR3, as DNA: TGTGCCAGCTCACCACAGGGGGCCCCCTACGAGCAGTACTTC. This sequence encodes CASSPQGAPYEQYF. This rearrangement joins TRBV18 to TRBJ2-5, with 7 bases lining up with TRBD1. The DNA end is a closer match to TRBJ2-7, so the J assignment may be wrong. The CDR3 is 14 amino acids. From germline, CDR1 is KGHSH and CDR2 LQKENI.

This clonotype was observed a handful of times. In DNA, the CDR3 is TGTGCCTGGAGCTCCCCTAGGTCCTATAATTCACCCCTCCACTTT. This encodes CAWSSPRSYNSPLHF. V and J are TRBV30 and TRBJ1-6, with D unresolved. The V end was cut by 3 bases, the J end by 1 base, with 10 bases between. Germline V CDR1 and CDR2: GTSNPN, SVGIG (reference sequence). The CDR3 is 15 residues long.

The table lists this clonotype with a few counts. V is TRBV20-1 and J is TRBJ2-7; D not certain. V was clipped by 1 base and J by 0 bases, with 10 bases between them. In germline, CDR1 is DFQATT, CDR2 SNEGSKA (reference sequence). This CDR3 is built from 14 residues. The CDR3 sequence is CSARASYSSYEQYF. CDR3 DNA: TGCAGTGCTAGAGCGTCGTACAGCTCCTACGAGCAGTACTTC.

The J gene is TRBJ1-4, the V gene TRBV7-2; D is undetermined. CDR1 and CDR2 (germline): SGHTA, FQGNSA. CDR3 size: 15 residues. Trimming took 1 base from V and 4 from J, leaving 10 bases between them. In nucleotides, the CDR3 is TGTGCCAGCAGCTTAGTAGGTCGGAATAATGAAAAACTGTTTTTT. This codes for CASSLVGRNNEKLFF.